This T cell receptor (beta chain) was sequenced during a study of CD8+CD57+ T cells in acquired aplastic anemia. This clonotype was picked up a small number of times. Sequencing was done on patients that had shown CD8+CD57+ cell expansion by flow cytometry. TCR beta VDJ combinations and CDR3 sequences were profiled from genomic DNA. A single record per CDR3 protein comes from TCRdb applying MiXCR to the reads. The table has 160,000 or so distinct CDR3 sequences, around 48% seen once; the top ten hold about 2.8%. Sample: sorted CD4+, CD8+, or CD8+CD57+ T cells (not recorded which) from PBMCs. The TCR was taken from a human donor with aplastic anemia.

This CDR3 is CASGLADKYNEQFF. Here the CDR3 DNA reads TGTGCTAGTGGTTTAGCGGACAAGTACAATGAGCAGTTCTTC. The rearrangement joins TRBV12-5 to TRBJ2-1, with D perhaps being TRBD1 or TRBD2 (5 bases each). This CDR3 has 14 amino acids. CDR1 is LGHNT, CDR2 FRNRAP, per germline. The V gene lost 3 bases and the J gene lost 4 bases, with 10 bases spanning the gap.